A single T cell receptor (beta chain) is shown here with its context. Time point reported: baseline pretreatment blood. As for treatment: 15 Gy SBRT to primary tumor, nephrectomy 4 weeks later. This sample is drawn from a study of radiation and T cells in renal cell carcinoma. Germline CDR1 reads LNHDA; CDR2 reads SQIVND (reference sequence). This CDR3 has 14 amino acids. The V and J ends lost 6 bases and 3 bases, in that order; junction bases with no gene match: 6. TCRdb's table, derived via immunoSEQ multiplex PCR, lists solely in-frame clones and lacks some. The sample has tens of thousands of clones, 82% seen once; the top ten hold approximately 6.4%.

Specimen: blood, collected from a patient whose treatment included radiotherapy and nephrectomy. This clonotype was sampled from a man in his 60s with renal cell carcinoma. The J gene is TRBJ1-1, the V gene TRBV19; TRBD1 matches 8 bases. The CDR3, as DNA: TGTGCCAGTAGCCATCAGGGGGCGGACACTGAAGCTTTCTTT. As protein: CASSHQGADTEAFF.